These 21 T cell receptor beta chains came from one sample sequenced in a study of low-dose radiotherapy and immunotherapy resistance in tumors. Time point: after trial treatment. As to treatment: LDRT plus nivolumab, ipilimumab, low-dose cyclophosphamide and aspirin (RACIN trial). With TRAV- and TRBV-specific primers, first-strand cDNA was made, covering the alpha and beta chains. Amplification, which lasted 20 PCR cycles, used a constant-region primer and V-primer adapter to amplify TCRs. Each CDR3 protein is one row after TCRdb ran MiXCR on the reads. The sample holds 40,000 or so distinct CDR3 sequences, approximately 26% seen once. Specimen: PBMCs, collected after low-dose radiotherapy plus immunotherapy. All receptors come from a male donor with prostate cancer.

Concerning this clonotype itself: This is likely an artifact of a read error, given a far larger clone one base away. V gene TRBV6-2 or TRBV6-3 combines with J gene TRBJ2-1; TRBD1 or TRBD2 may be the D gene (5 bases each). Trimming cost V 5 bases and J 10 bases, with 21 bases left between them. Per the germline V gene, CDR1 is MNHEY and CDR2 is SVGEGT. The CDR3 covers 15 residues. The CDR3 DNA reads as TGTGCCAGCAGTACCCTCCGGGACCCAACCCACGAGCAGTTCTTC. It encodes CASSTLRDPTHEQFF.

This clonotype was observed at least ten times. The chain combines TRBV4-1 with TRBJ2-3; weak D call: TRBD1 (5 bases). Trimming took off 2 bases at V and 5 bases at J, with 17 bases between the two ends. CDR1 MGHRA and CDR2 YSYEKL come from the germline V gene. The CDR3 sequence is 16 residues long. The CDR3 sequence is CASSQPQGGREDTQYF. In DNA form, the CDR3 reads TGCGCCAGCAGCCAACCCCAGGGTGGTAGGGAAGATACGCAGTATTTT.

Note on this clonotype: A far bigger clonotype differs at one base, so this is likely a read error. The V gene is TRBV5-4, the J gene TRBJ2-1, with 9 bases identical to TRBD2. V dropped 4 bases and J dropped 10; count of bases not matched to a gene: 6. This CDR3 has 13 residues. Germline lookup yields CDR1 SGHNT and CDR2 YYREEE (reference sequence). The CDR3 DNA reads as TGTGCCAGCAGCCGGACTAGCGTATACGAGCAGTTCTTC. Amino acid sequence: CASSRTSVYEQFF. Filled out from reference TRBV5-4 and TRBJ2-1, the complete variable domain reads ETGVTQSPTHLIKTRGQQVTLRCSSQSGHNTVSWYQQALGQGPQFIFQYYREEENGRGNFPPRFSGLQFPNYSSELNVNALELDDSALYLCASSRTSVYEQFFGPGTRLTVL.

With respect to this clonotype: Only one base separates this from a far larger clonotype, so it likely reflects a read error. The chain employs TRBV10-3 and TRBJ2-2; no firm D call. The V end lost 5 bases, the J end lost 6 bases, and 16 bases lay between the germline ends. The germline V gene has CDR1 ENHRY and CDR2 SYGVKD. The CDR3 is 15 amino acids. The CDR3 nucleotides are TGTGCCATCAGTTACTCGGCAGACATTCCCGGGGAGCTGTTTTTT. Translation: CAISYSADIPGELFF.

This clonotype was detected many times. The J gene is TRBJ2-6, the V gene TRBV7-9, with 8 bases fitting TRBD2. Trimming cost V 4 bases and J 2 bases; bases outside gene matches: 4. Germline V gene lookup returns CDR1 SEHNR and CDR2 FQNEAQ (reference sequence). The CDR3 extends over 16 amino acids. DNA of the CDR3: TGTGCCAGCAGCTCGAAACTAGCGGCTGGGGCCAACGTCCTGACTTTC. This gives the protein CASSSKLAAGANVLTF.

This clonotype was counted at least ten times. The V gene is TRBV5-1, the J gene TRBJ1-1, with 11 bases fitting TRBD1. Per the germline V gene, CDR1 is SGHRS and CDR2 is YFSETQ. CDR3 length equals 16 residues. Trimming cost V 4 bases and J 2 bases; bases outside gene matches: 7. Written as DNA, the CDR3 is TGCGCCAGCAGCCCCCGGACAGGGGGCTCAAACACTGAAGCTTTCTTT. This gives the protein CASSPRTGGSNTEAFF.

This clonotype was recorded many times. V and J are TRBV6-5 and TRBJ2-2; TRBD1 matches at 9 bases. Germline V gene sequence: CDR1 MNHEY, CDR2 SVGAGI. Trimming at V came to 10 bases and at J to 3 bases, leaving 6 bases not matched to a gene. The length of the CDR3 is 14 residues. CDR3 DNA: TGTGCCACCCTCCGGACAGGGGACACCGGGGAGCTGTTTTTT. It codes for CATLRTGDTGELFF.

This clonotype was picked up many times. The J gene is TRBJ2-7, the V gene TRBV14; weak D call: TRBD1 (5 bases). The V end lost 6 bases, the J end lost 2 bases, and 14 bases lay between the germline ends. This CDR3 has 14 residues. Germline loops: CDR1 SGHDN, CDR2 FVKESK. Here the CDR3 DNA reads TGTGCCAGCAGGCGAAACGGACAAGCCTACGAGCAGTACTTC. The encoded protein is CASRRNGQAYEQYF.

This clonotype was observed a single time. A far larger clone is a single base away, which makes a read error likely. The V gene is TRBV10-2, the J gene TRBJ2-1; no clear D gene. Germline V gene data show CDR1 as WSHSY and CDR2 as SAAADI. Trimming pared 3 bases from V and 10 bases from J, leaving 16 bases between. This CDR3 contains 14 residues. CDR3 amino acids: CASSDTVTYYEQFF. CDR3 nucleotides: TGCGCCAGCAGTGATACGGTGACTTATTACGAGCAGTTCTTC.

This clonotype was found many times. This rearrangement joins TRBV28 to TRBJ2-6; D is unresolved. Per the germline V gene, CDR1 is MDHEN and CDR2 is SYDVKM. CDR3 length: 12 residues. V gave up 11 bases and J gave up 0 bases, with 5 bases separating them. The CDR3, as DNA: TGTGCCTCACTCTCTGGGGCCAACGTCCTGACTTTC. Its protein product is CASLSGANVLTF.

This clonotype appeared many times. This chain joins TRBV7-9 and TRBJ2-7, with 11 bases that match TRBD2. The CDR3 runs 16 residues. Germline V lookup: CDR1 SEHNR, CDR2 FQNEAQ (reference sequence). V was pared by 5 bases and J by 2 bases, with 8 bases of the junction left unmatched. In DNA, the CDR3 is TGTGCCAGCAGCCAACTAGCGGGAGTGAGGGCCTACGAGCAGTACTTC. This sequence encodes CASSQLAGVRAYEQYF.

This clonotype was recorded at least ten times. This sequence joins TRBV30 and TRBJ2-7, with 8 bases lining up with TRBD2. Trimming removed 0 bases from V and 1 base from J; junction bases left unmatched: 2. CDR1 is GTSNPN, CDR2 SVGIG, per germline (reference sequence). CDR3 length: 14 residues. CDR3 in DNA: TGTGCCTGGAGTGTACGGGAGGGTTCCTACGAGCAGTACTTC. Translating it yields CAWSVREGSYEQYF. Complete variable domain (other parts from reference TRBV30 and TRBJ2-7): SQTIHQWPATLVQPVGSPLSLECTVEGTSNPNLYWYRQAAGRGLQLLFYSVGIGQISSEVPQNLSASRPQDRQFILSSKKLLLSDSGFYLCAWSVREGSYEQYFGPGTRLTVT.

This clonotype came up many times. The chain employs TRBV12-5 and TRBJ2-1; 13 bases agree with TRBD2. Germline V lookup: CDR1 LGHNT, CDR2 FRNRAP. The CDR3 has 19 amino acids. The junction had 9 bases not matched to a gene; V was cut back by 4 bases and J by 0 bases. CDR3 sequence (DNA): TGTGCTAGTGGTTCTAGACTAGCGGGAGGATCTCTCTCCTACAATGAGCAGTTCTTC. This codes for CASGSRLAGGSLSYNEQFF.

Points on this clonotype: A read error is likely here: a far larger clone is one base away. The chain links TRBV27 to TRBJ2-7, with D perhaps TRBD2 (5 bases). Germline values: CDR1 MNHEY, CDR2 SMNVEV (reference sequence). The CDR3 contains 12 residues. Trimming took off 6 bases at V and 4 bases at J, with 10 bases between the two ends. The CDR3 reads CASRLREYEQYF. The CDR3 region has the DNA TGTGCCAGCAGACTTAGGGAGTACGAGCAGTACTTC.

The V and J genes are TRBV28 and TRBJ2-5; possible D gene TRBD2, 6 bases. The CDR3 loop spans 16 amino acids. V was trimmed by 3 bases and J by 4 bases, leaving 18 bases between them. Looked up from germline, CDR1 is MDHEN and CDR2 is SYDVKM. CDR3 amino acids: CASSFGGLSFRETQYF. CDR3 sequence (DNA): TGTGCCAGCAGTTTCGGAGGGCTCAGTTTTCGAGAGACCCAGTACTTC. Full variable domain (rest looked up from reference TRBV28 and TRBJ2-5): DVKVTQSSRYLVKRTGEKVFLECVQDMDHENMFWYRQDPGLGLRLIYFSYDVKMKEKGDIPEGYSVSREKKERFSLILESASTNQTSMYLCASSFGGLSFRETQYFGPGTRLLVL.

With regard to this clonotype: It is likely a read error: a sequence one base away is far more abundant. This chain uses TRBV3-1 with TRBJ2-1; a possible D gene is TRBD1 (6 bases). In germline, CDR1 is LGHDT, CDR2 YNNKEL (reference sequence). V was pared by 8 bases and J by 4 bases, with 15 bases between. The CDR3 is 14 residues long. In DNA form, the CDR3 reads TGTGCCAGCCAGATGGGGGCAGGGTACAATGAGCAGTTCTTC. Its translation is CASQMGAGYNEQFF.

This clonotype has a count of ten or more. The chain uses TRBV10-1 and TRBJ2-3; 8 bases line up with TRBD2. There are 15 residues in the CDR3. Germline V CDR1 and CDR2: WNHNN, SYGVQD (reference sequence). Germline trimming cut 8 bases from V and 1 base from J; bases unmatched to any gene: 8. The CDR3 sequence is CASGDPGGGTDTQYF. CDR3 bases: TGCGCCAGCGGGGACCCGGGAGGGGGCACAGATACGCAGTATTTT.

This clonotype was detected ten times or more. The J gene is TRBJ1-6, the V gene TRBV4-1; D gene ambiguous. Germline V gene sequence: CDR1 MGHRA, CDR2 YSYEKL. This CDR3 is built from 15 residues. V was trimmed by 2 bases and J by 3 bases, leaving 8 bases between them. In DNA, the CDR3 is TGCGCCAGCAGCCAAAGTGGGAACTATAATTCACCCCTCCACTTT. Protein: CASSQSGNYNSPLHF.

With regard to this clonotype: This is likely an artifact of a read error, given a far larger clone one base away. The chain links TRBV6-4 to TRBJ2-1; D is tentatively TRBD1 or TRBD2 (6 bases each). Germline CDR1 and CDR2: MRHNA and SNTAGT. V was pared by 5 bases and J by 13 bases, with 18 bases between. CDR3 size: 13 residues. For the CDR3, the DNA is TGTGCCAGCAGTTACGGGGGCGGAGAGACCCAGTTCTTC. This translates into CASSYGGGETQFF.

The chain recombines TRBV30 with TRBJ2-4; TRBD2 is a possible D gene (6 bases). Germline lookup yields CDR1 GTSNPN and CDR2 SVGIG (reference sequence). The CDR3 is 13 amino acids. The V and J ends lost 0 bases and 10 bases respectively, with 13 bases between them. CDR3 coding DNA: TGTGCCTGGAGTGTACTAACCGGGGGAATTCAGTACTTC. This codes for CAWSVLTGGIQYF.

Judged by abundance, this clonotype is medium-sized. V is TRBV5-1 and J is TRBJ2-4; TRBD2 might be the D (6 bases). Germline V CDR1 and CDR2: SGHRS, YFSETQ. The V gene lost 2 bases and the J gene lost 8 bases, with 23 bases spanning the gap. There are 17 residues in the CDR3. Written as DNA, the CDR3 is TGCGCCAGCAGCTTTGCATTCGGGAGAGCCGACGGAGACATTCAGTACTTC. Amino acids: CASSFAFGRADGDIQYF.